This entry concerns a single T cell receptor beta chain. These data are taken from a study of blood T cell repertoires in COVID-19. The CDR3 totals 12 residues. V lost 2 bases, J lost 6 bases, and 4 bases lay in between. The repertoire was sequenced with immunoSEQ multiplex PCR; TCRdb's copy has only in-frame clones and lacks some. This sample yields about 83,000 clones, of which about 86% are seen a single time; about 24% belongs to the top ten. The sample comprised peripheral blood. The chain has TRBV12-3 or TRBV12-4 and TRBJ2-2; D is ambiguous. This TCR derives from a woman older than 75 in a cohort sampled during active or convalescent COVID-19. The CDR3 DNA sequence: TGTGCCAGCAGTTTATATCCCGGGGAGCTGTTTTTT. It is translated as CASSLYPGELFF.